This is a list of T cell receptor beta chains from one sample in a study of cytomegalovirus exposure and HLA in healthy donors. Assay used: immunoSEQ multiplex PCR; TCRdb lists only in-frame clones, some missing. This repertoire shows more than 150,000 clones, roughly four fifths found once; its top ten account for around 1.9%. Sequencing used PBMCs. These receptors were collected from a woman under 30 in good health and CMV-seropositive. Each CDR3 is given with its conserved first and last residue. D genes are given only for firm matches. Clone sizes are given selectively: once, few, many, or a class where the clone is expanded.

>TRBJ2-3|NA|NA|TRBV6-1
CASSTKETDTQYF
TGTGCCAGCAGTACAAAGGAGACAGATACGCAGTATTTT
>TRBJ2-3|NA|NA|TRBV4-3
CASSQYSGTDTQYF
TGCGCCAGCAGCCAATACTCCGGGACAGATACGCAGTATTTT
>TRBJ1-6|NA|TRBD1|TRBV7-9
CASSQGTARDSPLHF
TGTGCCAGCAGCCAAGGGACAGCTCGGGATTCACCCCTCCACTTT
>TRBJ1-1|NA|NA|TRBV4-2
CASSQGGNTEAFF
TGTGCCAGCAGCCAAGGCGGGAACACTGAAGCTTTCTTT
>TRBJ2-7|NA|TRBD2|TRBV19
CASSIAGGAYEQYF
TGTGCCAGTAGTATAGCCGGGGGGGCCTACGAGCAGTACTTC
>TRBJ2-7|NA|TRBD1|TRBV7-9
CASSPGQGAYEQYF
TGTGCCAGCAGCCCAGGACAGGGGGCTTACGAGCAGTACTTC
>TRBJ2-1|once|TRBD2|TRBV7-6
CASSFAGLAGPNEQFF
TGTGCCAGCAGCTTCGCGGGACTAGCGGGGCCAAATGAGCAGTTCTTC
>TRBJ1-4|NA|TRBD1|TRBV18
CASSQEGQGAVKLFF
TGTGCCAGCTCCCAGGAAGGACAGGGGGCCGTAAAACTGTTTTTT
>TRBJ1-6|NA|TRBD1|TRBV2
CASQGQGFNSPLHF
TGTGCCAGCCAGGGACAGGGGTTTAATTCACCCCTCCACTTT
>TRBJ2-1|NA|NA|TRBV7-9
CASSPVRRGAYNEQFF
TGTGCCAGCAGCCCGGTACGCAGGGGAGCTTACAATGAGCAGTTCTTC
>TRBJ2-2|NA|NA|TRBV18
CASSPFVSDTNTGELFF
TGTGCCAGCTCACCCTTCGTTTCAGACACGAACACCGGGGAGCTGTTTTTT
>TRBJ1-3|NA|NA|TRBV7-9
CASSPTQVGNTIYF
TGTGCCAGCAGCCCGACTCAAGTGGGAAACACCATATATTTT
>TRBJ2-2|NA|NA|TRBV18
CASSPRSRGDTGELFF
TGTGCCAGCTCACCAAGGTCGCGGGGCGACACCGGGGAGCTGTTTTTT
>TRBJ2-1|NA|NA|TRBV6-4
CASSYRAEGSNEQFF
TGTGCCAGCAGTTATCGGGCGGAGGGTAGCAATGAGCAGTTCTTC
>TRBJ1-2|NA|NA|TRBV30
CACNRADGYTF
TGTGCCTGTAACAGGGCGGATGGCTACACCTTC
>TRBJ1-1|NA|NA|TRBV2
CASSARGSEAFF
TGTGCCAGCAGTGCCAGGGGTTCTGAAGCTTTCTTT
>TRBJ2-2|NA|TRBD1|TRBV2
CATRTGSAGELFF
TGTGCCACCCGGACAGGCTCGGCCGGGGAGCTGTTTTTT
>TRBJ2-1|NA|TRBD2|TRBV5-5
CASSFGAGGPFDSYEQFF
TGTGCCAGCAGCTTCGGGGCGGGGGGGCCCTTTGACAGCTATGAGCAGTTCTTC
>TRBJ1-5|few|NA|TRBV19
CASNREYQPQHF
TGTGCCAGCAACAGGGAGTATCAGCCCCAGCATTTT
>TRBJ2-5|NA|TRBD2|TRBV11-3
CASSSRAGSQETQYF
TGTGCCAGCAGTTCACGAGCGGGGAGTCAAGAGACCCAGTACTTC
>TRBJ1-2|NA|NA|TRBV4-1
CASSHTGLMDGYTF
TGCGCCAGCAGCCACACGGGACTTATGGATGGCTACACCTTC
>TRBJ2-5|NA|NA|TRBV6-5
CASHPSGQQETQYF
TGTGCATCACATCCAAGCGGACAGCAAGAGACCCAGTACTTC
>TRBJ2-3|NA|NA|TRBV4-3
CASSQRPAGVADTQYF
TGCGCCAGCAGCCAACGGCCTGCCGGGGTTGCAGATACGCAGTATTTT
>TRBJ1-6|NA|NA|TRBV13
CASSLAGDGYNSPLHF
TGTGCCAGCAGCTTAGCAGGGGACGGATATAATTCACCCCTCCACTTT
>TRBJ2-5|NA|TRBD2|TRBV27
CASSPGLAGIRGAQYF
TGTGCCAGCAGTCCCGGACTAGCGGGGATCCGGGGGGCCCAGTACTTC
>TRBJ2-3|NA|NA|TRBV10-3
CAISGGGGTDTQYF
TGTGCCATCAGTGGTGGCGGGGGCACAGATACGCAGTATTTT
>TRBJ1-1|once|NA|TRBV7-9
CASSPGGAEEAFF
TGTGCCAGCAGCCCTGGGGGCGCAGAAGAAGCTTTCTTT
>TRBJ2-4|NA|TRBD1|TRBV13
CASSFQGGQGFGNIQYF
TGTGCCAGCAGCTTTCAAGGGGGACAGGGGTTTGGAAACATTCAGTACTTC
>TRBJ1-2|NA|NA|TRBV6-6
CASSPGEGIYGYTF
TGTGCCAGCAGTCCGGGGGAAGGTATCTATGGCTACACCTTC
>TRBJ2-7|once|TRBD1|TRBV28
CASRRGQGSYEQYF
TGTGCCAGCAGGCGGGGACAGGGCTCCTACGAGCAGTACTTC
>TRBJ2-3|NA|NA|TRBV7-3
CASSLIPTSTDTQYF
TGTGCCAGCAGCTTAATCCCTACTAGCACAGATACGCAGTATTTT
>TRBJ2-2|NA|NA|TRBV10-3
CAISEGGGPTGELFF
TGTGCCATCAGTGAAGGGGGGGGGCCAACCGGGGAGCTGTTTTTT
>TRBJ1-2|NA|NA|TRBV11-2
CASSLVPAPGRDNYGYTF
TGTGCCAGCAGCTTAGTCCCTGCCCCGGGGAGGGATAACTATGGCTACACCTTC
>TRBJ1-5|NA|NA|TRBV6-4
CASSDSAEEKRKHF
TGTGCCAGCAGTGACTCAGCAGAGGAAAAGAGAAAACATTTT
>TRBJ1-4|NA|TRBD1|TRBV4-3
CASSQGQGINEKLFF
TGCGCCAGCAGCCAAGGACAGGGGATTAATGAAAAACTGTTTTTT
>TRBJ2-1|NA|NA|TRBV19
CASSIPRPQGSIDEQFF
TGTGCCAGTAGTATTCCGCGACCACAGGGCAGTATCGATGAGCAGTTCTTC
>TRBJ1-6|NA|NA|TRBV6-5
CASTGQGYNSPLHF
TGTGCCAGCACCGGGCAGGGCTATAATTCACCCCTCCACTTT
>TRBJ2-2|NA|TRBD1|TRBV11-2
CASSEGTANTGELFF
TGTGCCAGCAGCGAGGGGACAGCTAACACCGGGGAGCTGTTTTTT
>TRBJ2-1|NA|TRBD2|TRBV7-3
CASSKRTSNEQFF
TGTGCCAGCAGCAAAAGGACTAGCAATGAGCAGTTCTTC
>TRBJ2-5|NA|TRBD1|TRBV15
CATSHQGAFETQYF
TGTGCCACCAGCCACCAGGGGGCCTTTGAGACCCAGTACTTC
>TRBJ1-1|NA|TRBD1|TRBV2
CASRSPGQGPEAFF
TGTGCCAGCAGGTCGCCGGGACAGGGCCCTGAAGCTTTCTTT
>TRBJ2-1|NA|NA|TRBV21-1
CASSDTGNNEQFF
TGTGCCAGCAGCGATACAGGGAACAATGAGCAGTTCTTC
>TRBJ1-4|few|TRBD1|TRBV25-1
CASSTGGNEKLFF
TGTGCCAGCAGTACAGGGGGGAACGAAAAACTGTTTTTT
>TRBJ1-5|NA|NA|TRBV2
CASSERGRSNQPQHF
TGTGCCAGCAGTGAGCGCGGCCGTAGCAATCAGCCCCAGCATTTT
>TRBJ2-3|NA|TRBD2|TRBV4-2
CASSQSSGETDTQYF
TGTGCCAGCAGCCAATCCAGCGGGGAGACAGATACGCAGTATTTT
>TRBJ1-6|NA|TRBD1|TRBV6-1
CASSGTGLNSPLHF
TGTGCCAGCAGTGGGACAGGGTTGAATTCACCCCTCCACTTT
>TRBJ1-6|NA|TRBD1|TRBV9
CASSPTGVEGSPLHF
TGTGCCAGCAGCCCAACAGGGGTTGAAGGATCACCCCTCCACTTT
>TRBJ1-1|NA|NA|TRBV7-3
CASRVQANTEVFF
TGTGCCAGCAGGGTACAGGCGAACACTGAAGTTTTCTTT
>TRBJ1-5|few|NA|TRBV2
CASSAEGGGDQPQHF
TGTGCCAGCAGCGCCGAAGGTGGGGGGGATCAGCCCCAGCATTTT
>TRBJ2-7|NA|NA|TRBV5-1
CASSSSYEQYF
TGCGCCAGCAGCTCCTCCTACGAGCAGTACTTC
>TRBJ1-1|NA|NA|TRBV28
CASRLSVMNTEAFF
TGTGCCAGCAGACTTTCGGTAATGAACACTGAAGCTTTCTTT
>TRBJ1-2|NA|TRBD1|TRBV27
CASSLSGQGAPRDGYTF
TGTGCCAGCAGTTTATCTGGACAGGGGGCTCCTCGGGATGGCTACACCTTC
>TRBJ2-7|NA|NA|TRBV28
CASSLPSRGLYEQYF
TGTGCCAGCAGTTTACCCAGTCGCGGGCTCTACGAGCAGTACTTC
>TRBJ1-3|NA|TRBD1|TRBV30
CAWSVWTGDFSGNTIYF
TGTGCCTGGAGTGTATGGACAGGGGACTTCTCTGGAAACACCATATATTTT
>TRBJ2-5|NA|TRBD2|TRBV18
CASSRGLAAETQYF
TGTGCCAGCTCACGTGGACTAGCGGCGGAGACCCAGTACTTC